This T cell receptor (beta chain) stems from a study of blood T cell repertoires in COVID-19. Study context: The United States, Italy and Spain provided the acute and convalescent COVID-19 samples. PBMCs, B-cell-depleted T cells, or T cells provided the cDNA or gDNA that made up the material.

CDR1 is SGDLS and CDR2 is YYNGEE in the germline V gene. The CDR3 covers 13 residues. Trimming removed 0 bases from V and 5 bases from J, with 8 bases in between. In the original processing: Nucleated cell number was recorded as an estimate derived from reference gene primer amplification. The protocol was immunoSEQ multiplex PCR, while the TCRdb copy is restricted to in-frame clones and leaves out a portion. Clone size and V and J calls were adopted from that table, with D and trimming inferred from the DNA. The table lists fewer than 250,000 clones, around four fifths of them singletons, with 2% to 3% in the top ten. A word on this clone: The same CDR3 is also encoded by other DNA sequences in this sample.

The chain joins TRBV9 to TRBJ1-2; possible D gene TRBD1, 6 bases. The origin of this receptor is a woman in her sixties or seventies with active or convalescent COVID-19. The sequencing sample was made of peripheral blood. The CDR3 nucleotides read TGTGCCAGCAGCGTAGAGCAGGGGTATGGCTACACCTTC. It translates to CASSVEQGYGYTF.